This T cell receptor (beta chain) was identified in a study of post-analysis software for immune sequencing data (dated by TCRdb to 2013 to 2016). The study in broad terms: The recorded disease courses included relapsing-remitting, secondary progressive and progressive-relapsing multiple sclerosis, and some patients had no subtype annotation. The patient repertoires were compared against around eleven previously published healthy control repertoires obtained from donors aged about 6 to 28 years. A subset of samples was prepared in parallel using single-end sample barcoding, then pooled and co-amplified after Illumina adapter ligation.

The germline V gene yields MNHEY for CDR1 and SVGEGT for CDR2. Between the V and J ends, shortened by 4 bases and 7 bases respectively, the junction contains 8 bases. Counted from cysteine to phenylalanine, this CDR3 has 13 amino acids. Only the CDR3 DNA stays, 39 bases, in frame from base 1. Library generation was performed with PCR. TCRdb names Illumina HiSeq 2500 as the instrument used. To reduce PCR and sequencing biases, unique molecular identifiers were built into the TCR beta cDNA libraries. Approximately 500,000 cDNA molecules were obtained for every 1 to 10 million input T cells, so each molecule roughly corresponded to one T cell. The patient libraries were prepared and sequenced with the same protocol used for the earlier healthy control dataset. Samples belonging to the same batch were prepared together, multiplexed and sequenced on a shared HiSeq lane. The published analysis was carried out like this. MIGEC was used to process the raw barcoded reads, and molecular identifier groups with only a single read were discarded before consensus assembly and CDR3 extraction. Clonotype tables were post-analysed with VDJtools, and diversity was normalized by down-sampling all datasets to the smallest sample size. In repertoire overlap clustering, CDR3 amino acid sequences, but not nucleotide sequences, were matched to correct batch-related cross-sample contamination. The public reads were reanalyzed by TCRdb: fastp trimming at Q25, MiXCR alignment, in-frame beta chains only. Every CDR3 protein is listed once, alongside the most common genes and DNA of its rows. The V and J calls were determined by TCRdb, not by the authors. This sample has 650,000 to 900,000 distinct CDR3 sequences in its table, and roughly 50% of those were observed once. The ten largest clones take up roughly 5.2% of the sample.

Concerning this clonotype itself: This clone's antigen is unknown. Nothing much larger sits one base from this clone, and base qualities are not available.

On the study overall, not on this receptor specifically: The multiple sclerosis patient group was slightly younger than the control group. Significantly lower normalized Chao1 diversity was found in multiple sclerosis patients than in controls, suggesting substantial peripheral T-cell clonal expansion. Strong co-clustering of samples prepared in the same batch was shown by direct clustering with F measure, prompting a batch-effect correction. Roughly 5 TRBV segments, including TRBV5-6, TRBV5-1 and TRBV20-1, were significantly more frequent in patients than controls.

To demonstrate the VDJtools post-analysis software, TCR beta repertoires were profiled from the peripheral blood of some 12 young patients with multiple sclerosis. The multiple sclerosis patients were children and adolescents ranging in age from roughly 6 to 15 years. The source of this sequence is a girl between 10 and 17 years old with multiple sclerosis. Sequencing input: blood. The chain links TRBV6-2 or TRBV6-3 with TRBJ1-6; a tentative D call is TRBD1 (6 bases match). CDR3 protein: CASSSGENSPLHF. The nucleotides are TGTGCCAGCAGTTCAGGGGAAAATTCACCCCTCCACTTT.